The 11 T cell receptor beta chains below all came from one sample that was sequenced in a study of shared clonotypes between healthy human individuals. Naive CD8 cells comprised CD45RO-negative, CCR7-positively selected cells, excluding terminally differentiated effector memory CD45RA+ cells. Sequencing was performed with immunoSEQ multiplex PCR; in TCRdb, only in-frame clones are kept and a portion is missing. In the table there are millions of clones, 85% to 95% of which are singletons. The sequenced sample was naive CD8+ T cells sorted from blood. Receptors were obtained from a man in his late teens or twenties in good health.

This clone came up once. This chain joins TRBV7-9 and TRBJ2-3; D is uncertain. This CDR3 spans 14 amino acids. Germline V gene sequence: CDR1 SEHNR, CDR2 FQNEAQ (reference sequence). Trimming removed 3 bases from V and 0 bases from J, with 7 bases in between. CDR3 DNA: TGTGCCAGCAGCTTGTCGACTAGCACAGATACGCAGTATTTT. It is translated as CASSLSTSTDTQYF.

This chain connects TRBV5-6 to TRBJ2-7; D not certain. The V end was cut by 4 bases, the J end by 3 bases, with 11 bases between. CDR1 and CDR2 from the germline V gene are SGHDT and YYEEEE. The CDR3 runs 13 residues. The CDR3 DNA reads as TGTGCCAGCAGCCCTGGAGAGGACTACGAGCAGTACTTC. Encoded protein: CASSPGEDYEQYF.

The chain employs TRBV7-2 and TRBJ1-6; D not resolved. The V gene's germline CDR1 is SGHTA and CDR2 FQGNSA. This CDR3 has 14 residues. Trimming took 4 bases from V and 4 from J, leaving 8 bases between them. CDR3 sequence (DNA): TGTGCCAGCAGCTCGTCCAGTTATAATTCACCCCTCCACTTT. Protein sequence: CASSSSSYNSPLHF.

This sequence joins TRBV4-1 and TRBJ2-7; D is ambiguous. Between the trimmed V and J ends, which lost 3 bases and 4 bases, there was a span of 10 bases. The germline gives CDR1 MGHRA, CDR2 YSYEKL. The CDR3 sequence is 13 residues long. The CDR3 DNA reads TGCGCCAGCAGCCAGTCCCCCTATTACGAGCAGTACTTC. Translation gives CASSQSPYYEQYF.

The chain has TRBV2 and TRBJ2-3, with D uncertain. Germline V gene data show CDR1 as SNHLY and CDR2 as FYNNEI. V lost 1 base, J lost 4 bases, and 9 bases lay in between. This CDR3 is built from 14 residues. CDR3 sequence: CASSEEVYPDTQYF. For the CDR3, the DNA is TGTGCCAGCAGTGAAGAGGTCTACCCAGATACGCAGTATTTT.

The chain employs TRBV29-1 and TRBJ1-1; possibly TRBD1 for D (5 bases). CDR1 and CDR2 from the germline V gene are SQVTM and ANQGSEA. With 3 bases removed from V and 0 bases from J, the gap between germline ends came to 11 bases. The CDR3 has 14 residues. The CDR3 reads CSVDEGHLNTEAFF. Written as DNA, the CDR3 is TGCAGCGTTGATGAAGGACACTTGAACACTGAAGCTTTCTTT.

The V gene is TRBV7-6, the J gene TRBJ2-7; perhaps TRBD2 as D (5 bases). V shed 1 base and J shed 7 bases, with 14 bases lying between them. Per the germline V gene, CDR1 is SGHVS and CDR2 is FNYEAQ. The CDR3 has 14 residues. As DNA, the CDR3 is TGTGCCAGCAGCTTAGGAGGCGGGTCGGGGGAGCAGTACTTC. This encodes CASSLGGGSGEQYF.

This chain uses TRBV13 with TRBJ1-2; TRBD1 matches 8 bases. This CDR3 has 16 residues. The V and J ends lost 5 bases and 0 bases, in that order; junction bases with no gene match: 8. Germline values: CDR1 PRHDT, CDR2 FYEKMQ (reference sequence). In nucleotides, the CDR3 is TGTGCCAGCAGCCCAGACAGGGGCTCTGCTAACTATGGCTACACCTTC. The encoded protein is CASSPDRGSANYGYTF.

The V gene is TRBV28, the J gene TRBJ2-1; D gene unclear. Per the germline V gene, CDR1 is MDHEN and CDR2 is SYDVKM. V was clipped by 4 bases and J by 4 bases, with 17 bases between them. CDR3 length: 16 amino acids. DNA of the CDR3: TGTGCCAGCAGTTCCTCACCGGATTGGGTGTACAATGAGCAGTTCTTC. Protein sequence: CASSSSPDWVYNEQFF. Using reference TRBV28 and TRBJ2-1 for the parts outside the CDR3, the full variable domain is DVKVTQSSRYLVKRTGEKVFLECVQDMDHENMFWYRQDPGLGLRLIYFSYDVKMKEKGDIPEGYSVSREKKERFSLILESASTNQTSMYLCASSSSPDWVYNEQFFGPGTRLTVL.

V and J are TRBV29-1 and TRBJ1-2; 7 nucleotides line up with TRBD1. Germline V gives CDR1 SQVTM, CDR2 ANQGSEA. The CDR3 spans 12 residues. Trimming removed 6 bases from V and 4 bases from J; junction bases left unmatched: 5. The CDR3 region has the DNA TGCAGCGTGCGCCCAGGGGGCTATGGCTACACCTTC. Protein: CSVRPGGYGYTF.

The chain uses TRBV2 and TRBJ1-6, with D perhaps TRBD1 (5 bases). The CDR3 totals 14 residues. CDR1 is SNHLY, CDR2 FYNNEI, per germline. V dropped 8 bases and J dropped 5 bases, with 13 bases sitting between them. CDR3 sequence reads: CASSDGTDNSPLHF. The CDR3 region has the DNA TGTGCCAGCTCGGACGGGACGGATAATTCACCCCTCCACTTT.